This T cell receptor (beta chain) was captured in a study of T cell clonotyping in hematopoietic cell transplantation (dated by TCRdb to about 2021). About the full investigation: Pretransplant recipient samples were obtained after cytoreduction. In the study, 135 blood samples were gathered from a few dozen consecutive transplant recipients and their related donors. Recruitment of patients ran from September 2015 to early 2017, and follow-up continued until September 2020 or until death. The full study reports these points: Broader posttransplant TCR repertoire diversity was predicted by donor and pretransplant recipient Inverse Simpson Index values. The sample size was limited, and because cells were not sorted, the contributions of CD4 and CD8 repertoires could not be separated. Recipient TCR diversity fell after transplant, with pathologically expanded clonotypes rising progressively from day 30 to day 180. Overlap with donor repertoires was found for only a small fraction of recipient repertoires, with over 95% found to appear de novo at the given depth.

TCR beta CDR3 regions were amplified from genomic DNA with the immunoSEQ assay, a bias-controlled multiplex PCR using V- and J-specific primers. In a second PCR step, the CDR3 amplicons were tagged with a proprietary barcode plus Illumina adapter sequences. An Illumina MiSeq instrument was used for sequencing of the CDR3 libraries. As for the authors' bioinformatics: Export and quality control were performed with immunoSEQ Analyzer 3.0, and downstream analyses were performed with R Bioconductor and Immunarch. Repertoire metrics were calculated using only productive rearrangements within the normalized downsampled data set. In the normalized cohort, a clonotype counted as pathologically expanded if the clonotype was larger than 5 templates. The Inverse Simpson Index was used to measure repertoire diversity. To capture all clonotypes, the CMV-specificity analyses were run on the non-normalized data set. Sourced from immuneACCESS, this table was stored by TCRdb with only in-frame sequences that have V and J called. A share of the clones is absent; for the studies checked, an unresolved V gene accounts for under half, and the remainder has no known explanation. V, J and clone size are those of that table, while D and trimming were read from the DNA. Within this sample are tens of thousands of clones, with 85% of them counted one time only. Approximately 2.8% of the sample comes from the top ten.

The time point label for this specimen denotes: recipient sample about 28 days before transplant, after cytoreduction. Recipient blood was collected about 28 days before transplant and at days 30, 100 and 180 after transplant. Nuclei Lysis Solution was used to extract genomic DNA from fresh or cryopreserved unfractionated peripheral blood mononuclear cells. A note on this clone: Its binding antigen is unknown. No base quality values were provided; no much bigger clone lies one nucleotide off.

Spanning cysteine to phenylalanine, the CDR3 consists of 17 amino acids. The DNA shown is the 51-base CDR3, in frame from base 1. The junction shows trimming of 3 bases on V and 1 base on J, and the gene matches do not reach 7 bases of it. The germline V gene provides CDR1 SGHTA and CDR2 FQGNSA. The chain joins TRBV7-2 to TRBJ2-2; 8 nucleotides in the junction match TRBD1. The sample was peripheral blood mononuclear cells, taken before stem cell transplant. This receptor was taken from a man in his 60s with acute myeloid leukemia. Some clones in this sample may be carry-over from other donors' samples. The CDR3 protein sequence reads: CASSFSLQGVNTGELFF. The bases read TGTGCCAGCAGCTTTTCGTTACAGGGGGTGAACACCGGGGAGCTGTTTTTT.